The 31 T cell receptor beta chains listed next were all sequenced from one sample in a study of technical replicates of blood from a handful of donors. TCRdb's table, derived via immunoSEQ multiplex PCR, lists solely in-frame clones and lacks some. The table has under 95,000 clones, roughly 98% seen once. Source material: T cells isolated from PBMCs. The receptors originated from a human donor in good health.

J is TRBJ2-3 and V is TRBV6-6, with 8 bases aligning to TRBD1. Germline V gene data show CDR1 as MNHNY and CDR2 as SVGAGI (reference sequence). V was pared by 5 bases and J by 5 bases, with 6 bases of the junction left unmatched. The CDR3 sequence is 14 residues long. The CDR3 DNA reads TGTGCCAGCAGTCCGACAGGGGTTATAGATACGCAGTATTTT. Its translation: CASSPTGVIDTQYF.

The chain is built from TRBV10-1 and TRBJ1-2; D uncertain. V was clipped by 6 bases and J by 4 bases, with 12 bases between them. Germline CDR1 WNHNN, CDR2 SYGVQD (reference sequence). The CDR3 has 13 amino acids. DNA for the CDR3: TGCGCCAGCAGCAATACCACACCCTATGGCTACACCTTC. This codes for CASSNTTPYGYTF.

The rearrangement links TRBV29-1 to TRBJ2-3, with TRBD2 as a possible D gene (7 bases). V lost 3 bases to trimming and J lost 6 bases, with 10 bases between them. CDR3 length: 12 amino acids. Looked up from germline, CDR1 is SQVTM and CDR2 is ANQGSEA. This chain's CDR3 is CSVEGGADTQYF. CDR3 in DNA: TGCAGCGTTGAGGGGGGGGCGGATACGCAGTATTTT.

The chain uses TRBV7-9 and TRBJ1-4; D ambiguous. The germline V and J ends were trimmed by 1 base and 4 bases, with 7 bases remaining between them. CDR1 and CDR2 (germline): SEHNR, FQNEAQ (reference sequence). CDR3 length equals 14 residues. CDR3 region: CASSLGHVNEKLFF. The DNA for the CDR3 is TGTGCCAGCAGCTTAGGGCATGTTAATGAAAAACTGTTTTTT.

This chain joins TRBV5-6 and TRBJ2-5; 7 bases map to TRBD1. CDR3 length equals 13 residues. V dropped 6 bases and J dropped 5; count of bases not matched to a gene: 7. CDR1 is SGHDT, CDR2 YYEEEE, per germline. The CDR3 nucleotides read TGTGCCAGCACCGGGACAGAAGAGGAGACCCAGTACTTC. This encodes CASTGTEEETQYF.

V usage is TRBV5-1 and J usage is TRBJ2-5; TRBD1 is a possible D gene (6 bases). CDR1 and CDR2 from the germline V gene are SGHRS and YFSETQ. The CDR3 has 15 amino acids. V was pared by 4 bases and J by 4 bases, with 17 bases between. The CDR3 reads CASSPDGRGTETQYF. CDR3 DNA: TGCGCCAGCAGCCCGGACGGAAGGGGGACAGAGACCCAGTACTTC.

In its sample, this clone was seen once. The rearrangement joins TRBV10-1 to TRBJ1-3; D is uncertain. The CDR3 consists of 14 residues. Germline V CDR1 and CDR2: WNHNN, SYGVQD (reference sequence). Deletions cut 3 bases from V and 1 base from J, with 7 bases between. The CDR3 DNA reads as TGCGCCAGCAGTGATGGAGGATCTGGAAACACCATATATTTT. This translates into CASSDGGSGNTIYF.

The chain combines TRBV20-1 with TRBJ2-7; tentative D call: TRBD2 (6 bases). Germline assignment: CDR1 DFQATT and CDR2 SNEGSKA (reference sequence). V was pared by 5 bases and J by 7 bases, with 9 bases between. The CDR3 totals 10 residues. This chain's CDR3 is CSAWDSEQYF. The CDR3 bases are TGCAGTGCTTGGGACTCGGAGCAGTACTTC.

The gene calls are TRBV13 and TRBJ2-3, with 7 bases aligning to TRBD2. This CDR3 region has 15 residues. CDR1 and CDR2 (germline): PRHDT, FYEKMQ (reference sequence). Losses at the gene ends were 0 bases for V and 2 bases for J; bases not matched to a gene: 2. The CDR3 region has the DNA TGTGCCAGCAGCTTAGGCCTAGCGGTCACAGATACGCAGTATTTT. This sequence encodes CASSLGLAVTDTQYF.

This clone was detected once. CDR3: CASSSGTFHYGYTF. In nucleotides, the CDR3 is TGTGCCAGCAGCTCCGGGACATTTCACTATGGCTACACCTTC. The V and J genes are TRBV7-9 and TRBJ1-2; a weak D match, TRBD1 (6 bases). The CDR3 has 14 amino acids. Germline CDR1 reads SEHNR; CDR2 reads FQNEAQ (reference sequence). Deletions cut 4 bases from V and 3 bases from J, with 12 bases between.

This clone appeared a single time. The chain's CDR3 is CATRRTGDTYEQYF. CDR3 DNA sequence: TGTGCCACCAGAAGGACAGGGGATACCTACGAGCAGTACTTC. The chain recombines TRBV15 with TRBJ2-7; TRBD1 aligns across 9 bases. This CDR3 region has 14 residues. Germline CDR1 LNHNV, CDR2 YYDKDF (reference sequence). Trimming cost V 6 bases and J 2 bases; bases outside gene matches: 5.

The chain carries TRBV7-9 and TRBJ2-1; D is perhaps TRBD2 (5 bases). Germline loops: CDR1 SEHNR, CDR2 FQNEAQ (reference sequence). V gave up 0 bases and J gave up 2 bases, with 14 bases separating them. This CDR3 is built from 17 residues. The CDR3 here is CASSLASGRVTYNEQFF. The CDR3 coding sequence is TGTGCCAGCAGCTTAGCGTCGGGAAGGGTAACCTACAATGAGCAGTTCTTC.

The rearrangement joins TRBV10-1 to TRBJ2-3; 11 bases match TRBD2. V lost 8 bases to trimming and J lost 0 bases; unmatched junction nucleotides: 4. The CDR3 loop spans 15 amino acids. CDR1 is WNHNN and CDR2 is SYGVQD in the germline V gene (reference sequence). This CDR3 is CASGGLAESTDTQYF. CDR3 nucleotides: TGCGCCAGCGGGGGACTAGCGGAAAGCACAGATACGCAGTATTTT.

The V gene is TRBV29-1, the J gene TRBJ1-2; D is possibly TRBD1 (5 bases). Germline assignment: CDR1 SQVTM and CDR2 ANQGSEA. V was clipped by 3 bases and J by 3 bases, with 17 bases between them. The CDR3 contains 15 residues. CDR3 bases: TGCAGCGTTGATTTGCGGGGCCGGGGTGACTATGGCTACACCTTC. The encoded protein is CSVDLRGRGDYGYTF. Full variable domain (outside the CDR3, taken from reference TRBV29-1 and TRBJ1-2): SAVISQKPSRDICQRGTSLTIQCQVDSQVTMMFWYRQQPGQSLTLIATANQGSEATYESGFVIDKFPISRPNLTFSTLTVSNMSPEDSSIYLCSVDLRGRGDYGYTFGSGTRLTVV.

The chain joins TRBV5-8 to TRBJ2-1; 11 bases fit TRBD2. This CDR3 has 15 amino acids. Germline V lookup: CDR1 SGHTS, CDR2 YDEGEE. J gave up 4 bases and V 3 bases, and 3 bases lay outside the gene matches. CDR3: CASSSGLAAYNEQFF. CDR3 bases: TGTGCCAGCAGCTCGGGACTAGCGGCTTACAATGAGCAGTTCTTC.

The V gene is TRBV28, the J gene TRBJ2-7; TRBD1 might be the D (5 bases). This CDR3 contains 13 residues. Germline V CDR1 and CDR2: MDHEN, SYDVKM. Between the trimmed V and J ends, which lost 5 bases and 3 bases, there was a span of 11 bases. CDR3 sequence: CASSPTDNYEQYF. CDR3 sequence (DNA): TGTGCCAGCAGTCCAACGGACAACTACGAGCAGTACTTC.

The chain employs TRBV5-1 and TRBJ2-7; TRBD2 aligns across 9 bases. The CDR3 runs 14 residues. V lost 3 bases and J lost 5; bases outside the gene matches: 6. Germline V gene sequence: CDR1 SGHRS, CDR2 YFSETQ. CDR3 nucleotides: TGCGCCAGCAGCTGGGTAGCGGGAGTGGACGAGCAGTACTTC. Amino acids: CASSWVAGVDEQYF.

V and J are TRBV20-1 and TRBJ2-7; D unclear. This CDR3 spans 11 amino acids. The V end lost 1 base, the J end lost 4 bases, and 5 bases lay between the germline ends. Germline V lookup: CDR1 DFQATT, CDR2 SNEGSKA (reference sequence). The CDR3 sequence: CSARVSYEQYF. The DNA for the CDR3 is TGCAGTGCTAGAGTGTCATACGAGCAGTACTTC.

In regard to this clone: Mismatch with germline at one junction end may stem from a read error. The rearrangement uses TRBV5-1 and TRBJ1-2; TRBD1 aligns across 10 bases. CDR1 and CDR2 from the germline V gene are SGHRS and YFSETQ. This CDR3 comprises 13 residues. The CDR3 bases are TGCGCCAGCAGCTTGGTCGCCGGGACAGGGGCGCACTTC. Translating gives CASSLVAGTGAHF.

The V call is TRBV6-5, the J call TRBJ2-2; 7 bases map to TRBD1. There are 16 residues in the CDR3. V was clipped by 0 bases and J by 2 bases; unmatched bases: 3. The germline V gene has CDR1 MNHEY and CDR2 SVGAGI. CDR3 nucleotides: TGTGCCAGCAGTTACTCTACAGGGGCAAACACCGGGGAGCTGTTTTTT. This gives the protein CASSYSTGANTGELFF.

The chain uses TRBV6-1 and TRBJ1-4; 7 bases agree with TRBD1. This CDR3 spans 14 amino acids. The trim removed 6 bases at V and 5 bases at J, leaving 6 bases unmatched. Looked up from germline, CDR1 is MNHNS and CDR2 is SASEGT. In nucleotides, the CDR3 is TGTGCCAGCAGACCCGGGACAGTGAATGAAAAACTGTTTTTT. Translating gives CASRPGTVNEKLFF.

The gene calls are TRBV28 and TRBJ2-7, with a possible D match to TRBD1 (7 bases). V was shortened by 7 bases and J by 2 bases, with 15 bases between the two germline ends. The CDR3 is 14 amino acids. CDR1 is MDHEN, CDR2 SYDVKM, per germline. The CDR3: CASNAGQPTYEQYF. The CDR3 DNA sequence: TGTGCCAGCAACGCGGGACAGCCAACCTACGAGCAGTACTTC.

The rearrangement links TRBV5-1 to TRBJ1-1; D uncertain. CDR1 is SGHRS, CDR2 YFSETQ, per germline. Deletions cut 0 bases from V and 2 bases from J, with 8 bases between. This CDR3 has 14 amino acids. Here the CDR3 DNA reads TGCGCCAGCAGCTTGGTCGGAGCAAACACTGAAGCTTTCTTT. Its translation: CASSLVGANTEAFF.

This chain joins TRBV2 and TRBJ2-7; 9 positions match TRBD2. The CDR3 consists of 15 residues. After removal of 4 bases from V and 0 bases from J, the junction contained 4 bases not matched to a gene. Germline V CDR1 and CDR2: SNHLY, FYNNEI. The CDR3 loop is CASSVETSGSYEQYF. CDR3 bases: TGTGCCAGCAGTGTTGAGACTAGCGGCTCCTACGAGCAGTACTTC.

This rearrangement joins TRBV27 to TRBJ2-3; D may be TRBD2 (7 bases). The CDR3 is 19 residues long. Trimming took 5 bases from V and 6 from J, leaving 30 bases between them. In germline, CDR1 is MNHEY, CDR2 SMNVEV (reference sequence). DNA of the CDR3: TGTGCCAGCAGTCTAACCCCATCGGGGGCAGCGGGAAGGGGGGATACGCAGTATTTT. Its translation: CASSLTPSGAAGRGDTQYF.

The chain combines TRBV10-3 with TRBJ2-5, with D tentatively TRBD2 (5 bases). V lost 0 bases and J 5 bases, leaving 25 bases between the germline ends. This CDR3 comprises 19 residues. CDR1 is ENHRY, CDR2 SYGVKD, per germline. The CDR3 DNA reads TGTGCCATCAGTGAGTCAGTTTACTCTGGAGGCCCCTCGCAGGAGACCCAGTACTTC. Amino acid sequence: CAISESVYSGGPSQETQYF.

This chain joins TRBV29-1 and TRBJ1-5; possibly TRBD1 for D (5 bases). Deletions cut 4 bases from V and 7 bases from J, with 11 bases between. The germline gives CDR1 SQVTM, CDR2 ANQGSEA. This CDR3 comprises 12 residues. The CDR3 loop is CSVGQGGQPQHF. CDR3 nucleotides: TGCAGCGTTGGCCAGGGAGGCCAGCCCCAGCATTTT.

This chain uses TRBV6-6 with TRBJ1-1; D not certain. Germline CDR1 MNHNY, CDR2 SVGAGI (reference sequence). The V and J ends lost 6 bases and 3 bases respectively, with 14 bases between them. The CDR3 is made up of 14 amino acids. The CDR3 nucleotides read TGTGCCAGCAGCCTTCTCGGCCTAGACACTGAAGCTTTCTTT. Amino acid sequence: CASSLLGLDTEAFF.

The CDR3 spells CASSGQGHSGNTIYF. CDR3 nucleotides: TGTGCCAGCAGTGGACAGGGGCACTCTGGAAACACCATATATTTT. The chain recombines TRBV28 with TRBJ1-3, with 9 nucleotides matching TRBD1. The CDR3 spans 15 residues. Germline V gene data show CDR1 as MDHEN and CDR2 as SYDVKM. V was clipped by 5 bases and J by 0 bases; unmatched bases: 2.

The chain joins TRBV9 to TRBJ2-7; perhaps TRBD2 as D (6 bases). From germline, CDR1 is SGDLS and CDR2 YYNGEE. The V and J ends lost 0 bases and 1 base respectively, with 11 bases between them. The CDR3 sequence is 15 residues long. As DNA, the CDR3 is TGTGCCAGCAGCGTAGCGGAGGGCGGTTCCTACGAGCAGTACTTC. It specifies CASSVAEGGSYEQYF.

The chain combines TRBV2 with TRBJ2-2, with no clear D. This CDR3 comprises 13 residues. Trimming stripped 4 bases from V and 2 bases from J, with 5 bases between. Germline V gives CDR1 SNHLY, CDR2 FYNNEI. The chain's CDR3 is CASSGLNTGELFF. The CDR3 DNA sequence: TGTGCCAGCAGTGGACTCAACACCGGGGAGCTGTTTTTT.